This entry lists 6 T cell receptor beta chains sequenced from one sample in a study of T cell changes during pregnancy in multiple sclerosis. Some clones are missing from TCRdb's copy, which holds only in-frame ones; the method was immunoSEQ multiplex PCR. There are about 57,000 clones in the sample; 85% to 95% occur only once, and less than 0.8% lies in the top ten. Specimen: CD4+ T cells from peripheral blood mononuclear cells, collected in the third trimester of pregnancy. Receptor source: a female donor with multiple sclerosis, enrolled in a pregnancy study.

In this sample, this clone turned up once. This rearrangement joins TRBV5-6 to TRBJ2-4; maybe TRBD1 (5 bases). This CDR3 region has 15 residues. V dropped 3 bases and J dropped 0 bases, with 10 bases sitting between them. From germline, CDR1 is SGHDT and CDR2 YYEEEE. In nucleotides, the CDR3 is TGTGCCAGCAGCTATACAGGCCTAGCCAAAAACATTCAGTACTTC. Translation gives CASSYTGLAKNIQYF.

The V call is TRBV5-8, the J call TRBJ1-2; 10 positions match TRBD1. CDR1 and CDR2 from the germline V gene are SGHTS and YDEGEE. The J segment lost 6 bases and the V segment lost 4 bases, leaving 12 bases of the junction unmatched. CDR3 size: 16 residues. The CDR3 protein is CASSRPRQGARDGYTF. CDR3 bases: TGTGCCAGCAGCCGCCCCAGACAGGGGGCGCGCGATGGCTACACCTTC.

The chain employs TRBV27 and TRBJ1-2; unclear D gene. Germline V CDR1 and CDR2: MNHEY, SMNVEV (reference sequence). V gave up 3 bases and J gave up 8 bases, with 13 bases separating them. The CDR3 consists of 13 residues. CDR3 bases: TGTGCCAGCAGTTTCCTTCAGACGGGGGGCTACACCTTC. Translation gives CASSFLQTGGYTF.

CDR3 bases: TGTGCCAGCAGCTTAACAGGGTCGACTGAGACCCAGTACTTC. Residues: CASSLTGSTETQYF. V gene TRBV5-5 combines with J gene TRBJ2-5, with D maybe TRBD1 (6 bases). Germline V gene data show CDR1 as SGHKS and CDR2 as YYEKEE (reference sequence). CDR3 length equals 14 residues. V lost 2 bases and J 5 bases, leaving 13 bases between the germline ends.

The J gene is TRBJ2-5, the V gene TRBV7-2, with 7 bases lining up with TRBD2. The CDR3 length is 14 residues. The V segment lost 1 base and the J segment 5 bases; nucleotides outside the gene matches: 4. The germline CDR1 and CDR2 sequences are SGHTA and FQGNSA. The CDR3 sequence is CASSLGLAGETQYF. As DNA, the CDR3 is TGTGCCAGCAGCTTAGGACTAGCCGGTGAGACCCAGTACTTC.

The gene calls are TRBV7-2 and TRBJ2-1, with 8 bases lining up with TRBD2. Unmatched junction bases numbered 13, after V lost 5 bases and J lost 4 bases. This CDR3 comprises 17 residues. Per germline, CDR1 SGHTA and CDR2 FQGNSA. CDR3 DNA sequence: TGTGCCAGCAGCCCCTGGAAAAGCGGGGGTTTTTACAATGAGCAGTTCTTC. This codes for CASSPWKSGGFYNEQFF.